This TCR beta chain was identified during a study of blood T cell repertoires in COVID-19. In the study overall: Spain, Italy and the United States supplied samples that represented acute and convalescent COVID-19. T cells, B-cell-depleted T cells, or PBMCs supplied cDNA or gDNA.

Authors' methods: For nucleated cells, counts were estimated from reference gene primer amplification. Assay used: immunoSEQ multiplex PCR; TCRdb lists only in-frame clones, some missing. D and trimming were read from the DNA, whereas the V and J calls and clone size are those reported in that table. The table records just over 650,000 clones, around 89% of them present only once. The V gene's germline CDR1 is SNHLY and CDR2 FYNNEI. The CDR3 spans 17 residues. With V trimmed by 6 bases and J by 4 bases, 15 bases remained unmatched. The sequenced material came from peripheral blood. The V call is TRBV2, the J call TRBJ1-5; 7 positions agree with TRBD1. This receptor was identified in a woman aged 18-29 years with acute or convalescent COVID-19. CDR3 in amino acids: CASSDPQGSRLNQPQHF. For the CDR3, the DNA is TGTGCCAGCAGCGACCCACAGGGGTCCAGGTTGAATCAGCCCCAGCATTTT.